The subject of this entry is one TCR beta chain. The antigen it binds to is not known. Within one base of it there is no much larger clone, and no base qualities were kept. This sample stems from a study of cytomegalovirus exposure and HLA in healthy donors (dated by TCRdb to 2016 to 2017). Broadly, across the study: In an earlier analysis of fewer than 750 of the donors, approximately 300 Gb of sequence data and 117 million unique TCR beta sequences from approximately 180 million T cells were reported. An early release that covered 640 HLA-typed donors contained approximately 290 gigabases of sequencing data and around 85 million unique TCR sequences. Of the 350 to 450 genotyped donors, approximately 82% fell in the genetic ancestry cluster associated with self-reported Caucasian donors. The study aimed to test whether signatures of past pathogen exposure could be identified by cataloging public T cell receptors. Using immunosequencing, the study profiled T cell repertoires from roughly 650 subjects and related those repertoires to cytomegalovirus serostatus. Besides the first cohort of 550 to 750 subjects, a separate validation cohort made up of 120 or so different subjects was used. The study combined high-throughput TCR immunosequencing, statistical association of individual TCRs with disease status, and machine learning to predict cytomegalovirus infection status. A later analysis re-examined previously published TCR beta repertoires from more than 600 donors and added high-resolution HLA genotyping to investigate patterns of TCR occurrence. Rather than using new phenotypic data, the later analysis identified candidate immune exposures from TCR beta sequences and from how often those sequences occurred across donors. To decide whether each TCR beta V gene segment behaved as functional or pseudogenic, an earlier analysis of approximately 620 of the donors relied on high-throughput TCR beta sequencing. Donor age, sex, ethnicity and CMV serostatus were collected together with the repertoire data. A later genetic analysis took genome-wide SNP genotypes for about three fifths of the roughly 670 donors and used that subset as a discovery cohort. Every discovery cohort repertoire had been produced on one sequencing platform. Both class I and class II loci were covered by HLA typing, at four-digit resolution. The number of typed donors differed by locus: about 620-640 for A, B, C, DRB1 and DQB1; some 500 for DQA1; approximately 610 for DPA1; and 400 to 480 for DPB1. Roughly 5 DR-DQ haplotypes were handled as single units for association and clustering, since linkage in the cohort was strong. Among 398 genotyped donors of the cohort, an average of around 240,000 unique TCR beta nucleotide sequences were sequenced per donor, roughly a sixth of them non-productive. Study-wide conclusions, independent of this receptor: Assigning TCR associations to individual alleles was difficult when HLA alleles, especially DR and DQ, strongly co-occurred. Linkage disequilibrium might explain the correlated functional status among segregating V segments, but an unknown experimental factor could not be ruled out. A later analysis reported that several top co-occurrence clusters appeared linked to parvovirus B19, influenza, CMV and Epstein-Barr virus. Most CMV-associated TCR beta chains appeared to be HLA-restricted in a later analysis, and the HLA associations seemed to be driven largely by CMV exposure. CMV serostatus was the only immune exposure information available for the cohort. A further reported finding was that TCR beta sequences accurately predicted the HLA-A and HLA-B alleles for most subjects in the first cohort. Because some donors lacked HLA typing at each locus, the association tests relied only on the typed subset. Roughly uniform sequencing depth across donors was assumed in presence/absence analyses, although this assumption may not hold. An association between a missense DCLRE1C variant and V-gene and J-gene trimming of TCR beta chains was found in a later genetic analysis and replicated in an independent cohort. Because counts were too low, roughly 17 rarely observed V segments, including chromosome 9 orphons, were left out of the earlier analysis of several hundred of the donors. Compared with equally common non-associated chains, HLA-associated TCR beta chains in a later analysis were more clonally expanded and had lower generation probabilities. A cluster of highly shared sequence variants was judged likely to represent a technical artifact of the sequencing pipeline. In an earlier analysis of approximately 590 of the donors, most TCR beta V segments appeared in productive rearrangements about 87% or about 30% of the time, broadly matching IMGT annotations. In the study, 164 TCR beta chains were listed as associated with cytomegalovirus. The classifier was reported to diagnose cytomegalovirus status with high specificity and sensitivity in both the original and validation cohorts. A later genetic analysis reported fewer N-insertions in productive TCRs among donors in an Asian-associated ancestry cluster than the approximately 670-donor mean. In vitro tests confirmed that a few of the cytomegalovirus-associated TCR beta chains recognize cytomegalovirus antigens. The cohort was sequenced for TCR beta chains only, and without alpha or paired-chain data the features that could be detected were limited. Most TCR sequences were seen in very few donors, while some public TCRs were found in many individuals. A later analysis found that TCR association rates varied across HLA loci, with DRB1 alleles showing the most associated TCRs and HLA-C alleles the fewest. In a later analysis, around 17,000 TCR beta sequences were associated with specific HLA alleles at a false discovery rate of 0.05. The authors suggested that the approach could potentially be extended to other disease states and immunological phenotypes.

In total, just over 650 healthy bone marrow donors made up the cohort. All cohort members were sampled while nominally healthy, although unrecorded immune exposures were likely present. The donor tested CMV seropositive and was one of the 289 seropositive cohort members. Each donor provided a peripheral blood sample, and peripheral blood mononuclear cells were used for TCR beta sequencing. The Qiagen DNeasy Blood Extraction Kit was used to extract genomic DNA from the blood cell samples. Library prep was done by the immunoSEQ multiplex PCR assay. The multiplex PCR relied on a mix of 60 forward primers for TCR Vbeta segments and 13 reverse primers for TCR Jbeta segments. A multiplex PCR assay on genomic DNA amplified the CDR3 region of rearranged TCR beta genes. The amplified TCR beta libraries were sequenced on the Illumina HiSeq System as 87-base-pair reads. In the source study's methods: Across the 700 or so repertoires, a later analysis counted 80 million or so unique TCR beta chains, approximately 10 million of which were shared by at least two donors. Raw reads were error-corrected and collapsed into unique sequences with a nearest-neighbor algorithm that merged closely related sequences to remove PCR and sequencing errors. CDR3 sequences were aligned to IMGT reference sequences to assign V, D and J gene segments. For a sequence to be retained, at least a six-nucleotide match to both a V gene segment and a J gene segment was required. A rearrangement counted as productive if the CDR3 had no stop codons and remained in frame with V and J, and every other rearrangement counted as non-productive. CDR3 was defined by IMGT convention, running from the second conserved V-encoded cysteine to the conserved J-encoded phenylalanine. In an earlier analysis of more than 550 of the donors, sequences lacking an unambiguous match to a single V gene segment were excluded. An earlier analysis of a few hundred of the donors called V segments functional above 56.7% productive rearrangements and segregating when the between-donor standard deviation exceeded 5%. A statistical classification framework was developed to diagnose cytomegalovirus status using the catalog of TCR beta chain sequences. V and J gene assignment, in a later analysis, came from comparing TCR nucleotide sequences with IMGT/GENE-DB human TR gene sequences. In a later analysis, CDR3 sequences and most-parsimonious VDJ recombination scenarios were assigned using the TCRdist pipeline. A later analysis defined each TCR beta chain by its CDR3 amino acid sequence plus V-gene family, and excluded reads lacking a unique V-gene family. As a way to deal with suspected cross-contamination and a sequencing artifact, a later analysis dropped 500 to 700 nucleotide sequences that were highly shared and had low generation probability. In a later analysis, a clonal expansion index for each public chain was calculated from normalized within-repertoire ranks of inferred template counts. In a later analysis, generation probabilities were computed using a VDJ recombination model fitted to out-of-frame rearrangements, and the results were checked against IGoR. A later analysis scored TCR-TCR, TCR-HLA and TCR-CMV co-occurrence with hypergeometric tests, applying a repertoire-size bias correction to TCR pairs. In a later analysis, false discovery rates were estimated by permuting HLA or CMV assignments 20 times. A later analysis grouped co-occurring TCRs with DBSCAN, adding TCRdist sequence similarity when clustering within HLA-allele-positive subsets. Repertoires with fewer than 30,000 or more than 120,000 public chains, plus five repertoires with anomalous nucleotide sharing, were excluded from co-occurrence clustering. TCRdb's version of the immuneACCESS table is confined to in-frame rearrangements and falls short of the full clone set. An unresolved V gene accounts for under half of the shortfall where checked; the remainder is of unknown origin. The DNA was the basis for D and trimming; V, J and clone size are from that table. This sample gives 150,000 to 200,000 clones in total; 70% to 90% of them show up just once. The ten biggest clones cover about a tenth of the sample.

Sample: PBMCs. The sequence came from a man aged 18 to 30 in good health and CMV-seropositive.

The sequence in DNA is TGTGCCACCAGCAGTACCTCGGGACATATCTCTGGGGCCAACGTCCTGACTTTC. Its protein product is CATSSTSGHISGANVLTF. The rearrangement combines TRBV15 with TRBJ2-6; TRBD1 is a possible D gene, resting on 6 matching bases. Trimming costs V 3 bases and J 0 bases, and their ends lie 15 bases apart. The CDR3, cysteine through phenylalanine, is 18 amino acids long. This entry keeps only the CDR3 DNA: 54 bases, framed from base 1. CDR1 LNHNV and CDR2 YYDKDF are derived from the germline V gene (reference sequence).